A selection of T cell receptor beta chains follows, all from one sample in a study of blood T cells in healthy people across ages. In TCRdb, the 5' RACE reads were re-called with MiXCR into one record per CDR3 protein. The profile shows 700,000 or so distinct CDR3 sequences, 40% to 50% of them singletons. Sequencing was done on a sample of blood. The receptors here all came from an elderly man in good health. Each CDR3 is given with its conserved first and last residue. D genes are given only for firm matches. The size field is filled for only some rows; it gives once, few, many or a size class.

j_call | v_call | clone_size | d_call | cdr3_aa | cdr3_nt
TRBJ1-1 | TRBV12-3/TRBV12-4 | NA | TRBD1 | CASSPGGRVEAFF | TGTGCCAGCAGCCCAGGGGGCAGGGTTGAAGCTTTCTTT
TRBJ2-3 | TRBV3-1 | NA | NA | CASSQDPGRTDTQYF | TGTGCCAGCAGCCAAGACCCCGGACGCACAGATACGCAGTATTTT
TRBJ2-2 | TRBV21-1 | once | NA | CASSKGGGKTGELFF | TGTGCCAGCAGCAAAGGAGGGGGGAAAACCGGGGAGCTGTTTTTT
TRBJ1-1 | TRBV7-2 | NA | NA | CASSLIPVVNTEAFF | TGTGCCAGCAGCTTAATACCGGTGGTGAACACTGAAGCTTTCTTT
TRBJ2-1 | TRBV6-1 | NA | TRBD2 | CASRVLGTNSYNEQFF | TGTGCCAGCAGAGTCCTGGGGACTAACTCCTACAATGAGCAGTTCTTC
TRBJ2-3 | TRBV29-1 | few | NA | CSVEEGFDTQYF | TGCAGCGTTGAAGAAGGGTTTGATACGCAGTATTTT
TRBJ2-1 | TRBV6-2/TRBV6-3 | few | TRBD2 | CASTPAGGYNEQFF | TGTGCCAGCACCCCAGCGGGGGGGTACAATGAGCAGTTCTTC
TRBJ2-4 | TRBV6-5 | NA | NA | CASSYSLAKNIQYF | TGTGCCAGCAGTTACTCGTTAGCCAAAAACATTCAGTACTTC
TRBJ2-7 | TRBV28 | few | NA | CASSLSLHEQYF | TGTGCCAGCAGTTTATCGCTCCACGAGCAGTACTTC
TRBJ1-2 | TRBV7-8 | few | NA | CASSLLDGSEGYTF | TGTGCCAGCAGCCTTCTGGACGGATCAGAAGGCTACACCTTC
TRBJ1-2 | TRBV14 | few | NA | CASSPSIAYGYTF | TGTGCCAGCAGCCCTTCGATCGCCTATGGCTACACCTTC
TRBJ2-1 | TRBV4-3 | NA | NA | CASSQEDGQGPYNEQFF | TGCGCCAGCAGCCAAGAGGATGGCCAGGGACCATACAATGAGCAGTTCTTC
TRBJ1-2 | TRBV6-2/TRBV6-3 | NA | NA | CASSYPTTVRGGYTF | TGTGCCAGCAGTTACCCGACCACGGTCAGGGGCGGCTACACCTTC
TRBJ2-1 | TRBV28 | NA | TRBD2 | CASRYVLAGGEQFF | TGTGCCAGCAGATACGTTCTAGCGGGAGGCGAGCAGTTCTTC
TRBJ2-7 | TRBV6-5 | NA | NA | CASSRGTARSYNEQYF | TGTGCCAGCAGCCGCGGGACAGCCCGCTCCTACAATGAGCAGTACTTC
TRBJ2-3 | TRBV20-1 | many | TRBD2 | CSARDPGRVTDTQYF | TGCAGTGCTAGAGATCCAGGGAGGGTCACAGATACGCAGTATTTT
TRBJ2-4 | TRBV12-3/TRBV12-4 | NA | TRBD2 | CASRSGSAKNIQYF | TGTGCCAGCAGGAGCGGGAGCGCAAAAAACATTCAGTACTTC
TRBJ2-2 | TRBV4-3 | NA | NA | CASSQVLNTGELFF | TGCGCCAGCAGCCAAGTCTTGAACACCGGGGAGCTGTTTTTT
TRBJ2-7 | TRBV20-1 | NA | TRBD2 | CSTTLPSGRRNEQYF | TGCAGTACTACCCTCCCTAGCGGGAGACGTAACGAGCAGTACTTC
TRBJ2-3 | TRBV14 | NA | TRBD1 | CASRRTGESTDTQYF | TGTGCCAGCAGGAGGACAGGGGAGTCCACAGATACGCAGTATTTT
TRBJ2-1 | TRBV5-1 | few | NA | CASSLGGTSYNEQFF | TGCGCCAGCAGCTTGGGGGGCACCTCCTACAATGAGCAGTTCTTC
TRBJ2-7 | TRBV2 | NA | TRBD2 | CASNDGLAFNEQYF | TGTGCCAGCAACGATGGACTAGCGTTCAATGAGCAGTACTTC
TRBJ2-5 | TRBV7-2 | NA | NA | CASSLEVTQETQYF | TGTGCCAGCAGCTTAGAGGTGACGCAAGAGACCCAGTACTTC
TRBJ2-3 | TRBV7-2 | few | TRBD2 | CASILAGGTDTQYF | TGTGCCAGCATCCTAGCGGGGGGCACAGATACGCAGTATTTT
TRBJ2-2 | TRBV29-1 | few | TRBD1 | CSVTGGASTGELFF | TGCAGCGTTACAGGGGGCGCGAGCACCGGGGAGCTGTTTTTT
TRBJ2-1 | TRBV7-2 | NA | TRBD2 | CASSSTWTSGNEQFF | TGTGCCAGCAGCTCCACCTGGACTAGCGGGAATGAGCAGTTCTTC
TRBJ1-2 | TRBV28 | NA | NA | CASSLTAYGYTF | TGTGCCAGCAGTTTGACTGCTTATGGCTACACCTTC